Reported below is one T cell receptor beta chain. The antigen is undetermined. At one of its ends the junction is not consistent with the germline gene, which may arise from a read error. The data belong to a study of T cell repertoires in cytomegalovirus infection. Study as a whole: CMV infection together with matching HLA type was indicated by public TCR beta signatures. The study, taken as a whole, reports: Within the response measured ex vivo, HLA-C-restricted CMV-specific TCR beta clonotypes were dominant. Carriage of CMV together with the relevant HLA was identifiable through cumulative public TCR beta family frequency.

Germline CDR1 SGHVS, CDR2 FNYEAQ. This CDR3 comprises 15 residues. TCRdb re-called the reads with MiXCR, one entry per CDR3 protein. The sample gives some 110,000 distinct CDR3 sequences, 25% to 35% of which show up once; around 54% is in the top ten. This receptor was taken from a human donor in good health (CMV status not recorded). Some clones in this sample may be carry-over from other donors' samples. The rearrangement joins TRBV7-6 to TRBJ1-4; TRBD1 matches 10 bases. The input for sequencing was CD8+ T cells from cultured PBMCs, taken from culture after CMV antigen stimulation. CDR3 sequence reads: CASSSGQGGNEELFF. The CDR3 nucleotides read TGTGCCAGCAGCTCCGGACAGGGGGGAAATGAAGAACTGTTTTTT. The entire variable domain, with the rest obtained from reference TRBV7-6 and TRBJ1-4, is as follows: GAGVSQSPRYKVTKRGQDVALRCDPISGHVSLYWYRQALGQGPEFLTYFNYEAQQDKSGLPNDRFSAERPEGSISTLTIQRTEQRDSAMYRCASSSGQGGNEELFFGSGTQLSVL.